This T cell receptor (beta chain) stems from a study of tumor and adjacent non-tumor tissue in lung cancer. RNA was extracted from bulk tissue without any cell sorting. Three rounds of nested PCR, following a modified ARM-PCR protocol, produced the TCRbeta library. TCRdb itself ran the multiplex PCR reads through MiXCR, one entry per CDR3 protein. The sample shows roughly 81,000 distinct CDR3 sequences, approximately 71% of them seen only once. V shed 7 bases and J shed 8 bases, with 21 bases lying between them. CDR1 and CDR2 from the germline V gene are MNHNS and SASEGT. The CDR3 sequence is 15 residues long. Study observations and caveats: Normal lung showed higher cumulative top 100 clone frequency than tumor.

In this sample, this clonotype turned up many times. No antigen is known for it. The sample consisted of lung tumor tissue. This chain uses TRBV6-1 with TRBJ2-1; perhaps D is TRBD1 or TRBD2 (5 bases each). This TCR was recovered from a woman in her 70s with non-small cell lung cancer. The CDR3: CASTLTPGRGDEQFF. The CDR3 DNA reads as TGTGCCAGCACCCTTACCCCGGGAAGGGGAGATGAGCAGTTCTTC.